The 24 T cell receptor beta chains listed next were all sequenced from one sample in a study of cytomegalovirus exposure and HLA in healthy donors. Vbeta (60) and Jbeta (13) primers were used in the PCR. Assay used: immunoSEQ multiplex PCR; TCRdb lists only in-frame clones, some missing. The sample carries fewer than 150,000 clones, about 66% recorded once. Sequenced input: PBMCs. The receptors stem from a human donor in good health.

V usage is TRBV28 and J usage is TRBJ2-6; TRBD1 is a possible D gene (6 bases). V shed 6 bases and J shed 2 bases, with 14 bases lying between them. The length of the CDR3 is 16 residues. CDR1 and CDR2 from the germline V gene are MDHEN and SYDVKM. In DNA form, the CDR3 reads TGTGCCAGCAGCCGTATTTCAGGGGCTGGGGCCAACGTCCTGACTTTC. Its protein product is CASSRISGAGANVLTF. The full variable domain, rest sourced from reference TRBV28 and TRBJ2-6, is DVKVTQSSRYLVKRTGEKVFLECVQDMDHENMFWYRQDPGLGLRLIYFSYDVKMKEKGDIPEGYSVSREKKERFSLILESASTNQTSMYLCASSRISGAGANVLTFGAGSRLTVL.

This clone was observed a handful of times. The V call is TRBV18, the J call TRBJ1-2; 7 nucleotides align to TRBD1. The J segment lost 0 bases and the V segment lost 4 bases, leaving 2 bases of the junction unmatched. From germline, CDR1 is KGHSH and CDR2 LQKENI. The length of the CDR3 is 14 residues. The CDR3 nucleotides are TGTGCCAGCTCACGGGGACAGACTAACTATGGCTACACCTTC. Translated: CASSRGQTNYGYTF. The full variable domain, its missing parts supplied by reference TRBV18 and TRBJ1-2, is NAGVMQNPRHLVRRRGQEARLRCSPMKGHSHVYWYRQLPEEGLKFMVYLQKENIIDESGMPKERFSAEFPKEGPSILRIQQVVRGDSAAYFCASSRGQTNYGYTFGSGTRLTVV.

The chain combines TRBV4-1 with TRBJ1-4; weak D call: TRBD1 (5 bases). The CDR3 runs 13 residues. Trimming left V 1 base short and J 11 bases short, with 11 bases between. CDR1 is MGHRA, CDR2 YSYEKL, per germline. The chain's CDR3 is CASSQGTYGKLFF. CDR3 DNA sequence: TGCGCCAGCAGCCAAGGGACATATGGGAAACTGTTTTTT.

The chain links TRBV10-3 to TRBJ2-7; TRBD2 aligns across 11 bases. The CDR3 runs to 15 residues. With 6 bases clipped from V and 0 bases from J, the junction kept 4 bases outside the gene matches. Germline V gene lookup returns CDR1 ENHRY and CDR2 SYGVKD. The CDR3 protein is CAISPTSGSSYEQYF. The DNA of the CDR3 is TGTGCCATCAGCCCAACTAGCGGGAGCTCCTACGAGCAGTACTTC.

This chain uses TRBV5-1 with TRBJ2-1; 7 bases are a match to TRBD2. CDR1 and CDR2 (germline): SGHRS, YFSETQ. There are 15 residues in the CDR3. J gave up 8 bases and V 0 bases, and 8 bases lay outside the gene matches. The CDR3 protein is CASSLARAGGDEQFF. CDR3 DNA sequence: TGCGCCAGCAGCTTGGCCAGGGCTGGGGGGGATGAGCAGTTCTTC.

CDR3 sequence reads: CASSQDSEDTQYF. Written as DNA, the CDR3 is TGCGCCAGCAGCCAAGATAGCGAGGATACGCAGTATTTT. The chain couples TRBV4-1 to TRBJ2-3; TRBD2 is a possible D gene (5 bases). V lost 0 bases to trimming and J lost 6 bases, with 7 bases between them. This CDR3 spans 13 amino acids. CDR1 and CDR2 from the germline V gene are MGHRA and YSYEKL.

V and J are TRBV5-5 and TRBJ2-4; no reliable D call. The CDR3 loop spans 14 amino acids. Germline CDR1 reads SGHKS; CDR2 reads YYEKEE (reference sequence). V was shortened by 6 bases and J by 0 bases, with 10 bases between the two germline ends. The CDR3 loop reads CASTLDIAKNIQYF. In nucleotides, the CDR3 is TGTGCCAGCACCCTCGACATAGCCAAAAACATTCAGTACTTC.

V usage is TRBV11-2 and J usage is TRBJ2-7; 7 bases map to TRBD1. Germline V gives CDR1 SGHAT, CDR2 FQNNGV. J lost 2 bases, V lost 5 bases, and 9 bases had no gene match. The CDR3 loop spans 15 amino acids. The CDR3 bases are TGTGCCAGCAGCCGGGGAACAGGGGAAACCTACGAGCAGTACTTC. Translation: CASSRGTGETYEQYF.

The chain recombines TRBV6-1 with TRBJ2-7; 7 nucleotides match TRBD1. The junction had 6 bases not matched to a gene; V was cut back by 2 bases and J by 2 bases. This CDR3 comprises 15 residues. Germline lookup yields CDR1 MNHNS and CDR2 SASEGT. In DNA, the CDR3 is TGTGCCAGCAGTGAACAGGGGGACGTTCCCTACGAGCAGTACTTC. Its protein is CASSEQGDVPYEQYF.

This clone was found a few times. The DNA for the CDR3 is TGTGCCAGCAGTGAGACAGGGGGACACTACGAGCAGTACTTC. Its protein product is CASSETGGHYEQYF. This chain uses TRBV2 with TRBJ2-7; TRBD1 agrees at 9 bases. CDR1 and CDR2 (germline): SNHLY, FYNNEI. The ends lost 3 bases at V and 3 bases at J; junction bases unmatched: 3. The length of the CDR3 is 14 residues.

This clone occurred once. V is TRBV25-1 and J is TRBJ2-5, with TRBD1 identical over 9 bases. Germline trimming cut 7 bases from V and 4 bases from J; bases unmatched to any gene: 4. The CDR3 has 13 residues. The germline V gene encodes CDR1 MGHDK and CDR2 SYGVNS. CDR3 nucleotide sequence: TGTGCCAGCACGGGGACAGGGCGAGAGACCCAGTACTTC. The encoded protein is CASTGTGRETQYF. Variable domain in full (rest from reference TRBV25-1 and TRBJ2-5): EADIYQTPRYLVIGTGKKITLECSQTMGHDKMYWYQQDPGMELHLIHYSYGVNSTEKGDLSSESTVSRIRTEHFPLTLESARPSHTSQYLCASTGTGRETQYFGPGTRLLVL.

The chain combines TRBV18 with TRBJ2-7, with TRBD2 matching 7 bases. Per the germline V gene, CDR1 is KGHSH and CDR2 is LQKENI. The CDR3 extends over 13 amino acids. V shed 3 bases and J 5 bases; nucleotides not matched to a gene: 4. This CDR3 reads CASSPNRGDEQYF. The DNA for the CDR3 is TGTGCCAGCTCACCCAACCGGGGGGACGAGCAGTACTTC. Together with reference TRBV18 and TRBJ2-7, the CDR3 gives the full variable domain: NAGVMQNPRHLVRRRGQEARLRCSPMKGHSHVYWYRQLPEEGLKFMVYLQKENIIDESGMPKERFSAEFPKEGPSILRIQQVVRGDSAAYFCASSPNRGDEQYFGPGTRLTVT.

In this sample, this clone turned up a few times. V is TRBV5-5 and J is TRBJ2-5; D may be TRBD2 (6 bases). Trimming removed 2 bases at V and 5 bases at J, with 10 bases between. Germline assignment: CDR1 SGHKS and CDR2 YYEKEE (reference sequence). CDR3 length: 13 residues. The CDR3 loop reads CASSFAGTETQYF. The CDR3 DNA sequence: TGTGCCAGCAGCTTCGCGGGGACGGAGACCCAGTACTTC.

This clone was counted once. The CDR3 spells CASSLVPLGVETQYF. The CDR3 nucleotides are TGTGCCAGCAGCTTAGTACCCCTCGGGGTTGAGACCCAGTACTTC. V gene TRBV7-2 combines with J gene TRBJ2-5; possible D gene TRBD2, 5 bases. Trimming left V 1 base short and J 5 bases short, with 14 bases between. The CDR3 length is 15 residues. Germline lookup yields CDR1 SGHTA and CDR2 FQGNSA.

Here the CDR3 DNA reads TGTGCCAGCAGCTTAAGTTCTAGCTTCTCCTACAATGAGCAGTTCTTC. This sequence encodes CASSLSSSFSYNEQFF. V is TRBV7-2 and J is TRBJ2-1; TRBD2 is a possible D gene (5 bases). CDR1 SGHTA and CDR2 FQGNSA come from the germline V gene. Trimming stripped 2 bases from V and 0 bases from J, with 11 bases between. The CDR3 spans 16 residues.

This clone was observed a handful of times. V is TRBV6-5 and J is TRBJ1-4, with 7 bases fitting TRBD1. With 0 bases clipped from V and 4 bases from J, the junction kept 5 bases outside the gene matches. Germline lookup yields CDR1 MNHEY and CDR2 SVGAGI. This CDR3 contains 16 residues. DNA of the CDR3: TGTGCCAGCAGTTACTCGTATGGGACAGTTAATGAAAAACTGTTTTTT. Translated, it gives CASSYSYGTVNEKLFF.

This clone turned up a few times. This sequence joins TRBV5-1 and TRBJ2-5, with 9 bases aligning to TRBD1. The CDR3 contains 14 residues. The J segment lost 5 bases and the V segment lost 7 bases, leaving 9 bases of the junction unmatched. CDR1 and CDR2 from the germline V gene are SGHRS and YFSETQ. CDR3 sequence: CASYRGQGWETQYF. Written as DNA, the CDR3 is TGCGCCAGCTATCGAGGACAGGGGTGGGAGACCCAGTACTTC.

Here the CDR3 reads CASSQDISNQPQHF. The CDR3 coding sequence is TGCGCCAGCAGCCAAGATATTAGCAATCAGCCCCAGCATTTT. This rearrangement joins TRBV4-3 to TRBJ1-5, with D unresolved. This CDR3 is 14 amino acids long. CDR1 is LGHNA, CDR2 YSLEER, per germline. V was shortened by 0 bases and J by 0 bases, with 3 bases between the two germline ends.

V is TRBV29-1 and J is TRBJ2-7; 8 bases agree with TRBD1. V shed 6 bases, J shed 6 bases, and the junction held 7 bases outside the gene matches. In germline, CDR1 is SQVTM, CDR2 ANQGSEA. The CDR3 extends over 12 amino acids. The CDR3: CSVFTTGAEQYF. In DNA form, the CDR3 reads TGCAGCGTGTTTACGACAGGGGCCGAGCAGTACTTC.

This chain uses TRBV5-4 with TRBJ1-2; 7 bases are a match to TRBD1. The germline V gene has CDR1 SGHNT and CDR2 YYREEE (reference sequence). Trimming at V came to 5 bases and at J to 1 base, leaving 8 bases not matched to a gene. The CDR3 covers 15 residues. The CDR3 DNA reads TGTGCCAGCAGTAGTATGACAGGGATTAACTATGGCTACACCTTC. Its protein is CASSSMTGINYGYTF. The whole variable domain, remainder taken from reference TRBV5-4 and TRBJ1-2, is ETGVTQSPTHLIKTRGQQVTLRCSSQSGHNTVSWYQQALGQGPQFIFQYYREEENGRGNFPPRFSGLQFPNYSSELNVNALELDDSALYLCASSSMTGINYGYTFGSGTRLTVV.

This sequence joins TRBV7-2 and TRBJ2-7; D gene unclear. Germline V gene data show CDR1 as SGHTA and CDR2 as FQGNSA. V gave up 1 base and J gave up 0 bases, with 10 bases separating them. The CDR3 consists of 15 residues. The CDR3 nucleotides are TGTGCCAGCAGCTTAGAGTTCCTAGACTCCTACGAGCAGTACTTC. Its protein is CASSLEFLDSYEQYF.

This rearrangement joins TRBV19 to TRBJ1-1, with 11 bases fitting TRBD1. Germline V gives CDR1 LNHDA, CDR2 SQIVND (reference sequence). The length of the CDR3 is 17 residues. V lost 6 bases, J lost 3 bases, and 12 bases stayed unmatched. CDR3 loop: CASRRTGGPYLYTEAFF. Here the CDR3 DNA reads TGTGCCAGTAGGAGGACAGGGGGCCCTTACTTATACACTGAAGCTTTCTTT.

The V gene is TRBV11-3, the J gene TRBJ2-1; 11 nucleotides align to TRBD2. The CDR3 has 15 residues. J was trimmed by 3 bases and V by 6 bases; bases with no gene match: 4. The germline CDR1 and CDR2 sequences are SGHNT and YENEEA. The CDR3 loop is CASRVGTSGYNEQFF. DNA for the CDR3: TGTGCCAGCAGAGTCGGGACTAGCGGCTACAATGAGCAGTTCTTC.

V gene TRBV5-1 combines with J gene TRBJ2-2, with TRBD2 identical over 8 bases. The ends lost 0 bases at V and 0 bases at J; junction bases unmatched: 10. The CDR3 spans 19 residues. Germline values: CDR1 SGHRS, CDR2 YFSETQ. DNA for the CDR3: TGCGCCAGCAGCTTGGGTAAGACTAGCGTTGTGGCGAACACCGGGGAGCTGTTTTTT. This encodes CASSLGKTSVVANTGELFF. Supplemented by reference TRBV5-1 and TRBJ2-2, the full variable domain reads KAGVTQTPRYLIKTRGQQVTLSCSPISGHRSVSWYQQTPGQGLQFLFEYFSETQRNKGNFPGRFSGRQFSNSRSEMNVSTLELGDSALYLCASSLGKTSVVANTGELFFGEGSRLTVL.